Sequencing of this T cell receptor beta chain was carried out in a study of immune heterogeneity within non-small cell lung tumors (dated by TCRdb to the late 2010s). A note on the overall study: Histology comprised a handful of squamous cell carcinomas, fewer than 12 non-squamous carcinomas and 1 tumor not otherwise specified. To examine intratumoral immune heterogeneity, the study used whole-exome sequencing, RNA-seq and TCR beta repertoire sequencing on multiple spatially distinct regions of each NSCLC tumor. Transcriptome data were available for just approximately 40 loci from about 13 patients, whereas TCR repertoire analysis spanned just over 55 tumor loci from fewer than 17 patients. For mutant peptides 8 to 11 amino acids long, netMHCpan-3.0 predicted neoantigen binding to the HLA alleles of each patient. The paper's findings and limits, for the study overall: A statistically significant but moderate positive correlation (R about 0.34) was observed between local T-cell repertoire clonality and local tumor mutational burden. Within a given patient, the same dominant CDR3B clonotypes showed up repeatedly across loci, although different tumor locations also carried unique high-frequency clones. High-frequency TCR beta clonotypes were found to be largely distinct between individual patients.

As for this clonotype: Its antigen is still unknown. One junction end does not reproduce the germline sequence, and a read error may be involved.

Looking up the germline V gene (reference sequence) yields CDR1 LNHDA and CDR2 SQIVND. The CDR3 runs 17 residues from the cysteine to the phenylalanine. CDR3 DNA only is kept here, 51 bases in frame from base 1. The TCR beta CDR3 region was amplified with a multiplex PCR system whose first round ran for around 10 cycles using 32 V-gene forward primers and 13 J-gene reverse primers. A QIAGEN Multiplex PCR Kit was used for first-round PCR, and the primer sequences were filed in Chinese patent CN105087789A. Illumina universal primers were attached in a second round of PCR run with the Phusion High-Fidelity PCR Kit. Sequencing of the TCR libraries was done on the Illumina HiSeq X Ten platform in paired-end mode with a 151 bp read length. The original methods were these. Cutadapt was used to discard reads without multiplex PCR primers, PEAR merged the read pairs, and MiXCR with default settings called the CDR3 regions. Repertoire diversity was assessed by Shannon entropy, and clonality was calculated as one minus the Shannon entropy divided by the ln of the count of productive unique sequences. A clonotype counted as a dominant or high-frequency T-cell clone when its frequency was 0.5% or higher. TCRdb redid the processing of the public reads, applying fastp at Q25 and MiXCR, and retained in-frame beta chains. Each entry merges the rows of one CDR3 protein and shows their most common DNA and genes. These V and J calls are TCRdb output, not the study's own analysis. The sample includes some 22,000 distinct CDR3 sequences, with approximately 30% observed a single time. Of the sample, about 4.5% is held by the ten largest clones.

The TCR template was genomic DNA extracted from bulk tumor tissue, and around 540 ng of gDNA was amplified for each sample. During surgery, multiple biopsies were taken from each primary tumor, with sampling sites spaced as far apart as possible within the tumor mass. The study cohort was described as untreated and was composed of newly diagnosed NSCLC cases undergoing curative surgery. The donor group was made up of roughly 15 newly diagnosed non-small cell lung cancer patients undergoing surgery with curative intent. Two independent pathologists examined the resected tumor masses. Only DNA and RNA samples of high quality went on to sequencing.

The sample comprised lung tumor tissue. Recombination joined TRBV19 with TRBJ1-5; no confident D gene assignment can be made. The receptor was derived from a man aged 35 to 55 with non-small cell lung cancer. The encoded CDR3 is CAISSSGKLISNHPQHF. At the DNA level, the sequence is TGTGCCATTAGTTCCTCCGGTAAATTGATTAGCAATCATCCCCAGCATTTT.